Included here is one TCR beta chain sequence, with context. Its antigen is undetermined. The CDR3 contains 15 residues. V lost 0 bases to trimming and J lost 1 base, with 9 bases between them. The germline V gene has CDR1 SGHTA and CDR2 FQGTGA. The entry originates in a study of post-analysis software for immune sequencing data. Background on the study: Relapsing-remitting, secondary progressive and progressive-relapsing multiple sclerosis were all included among the disease courses.

Included in the TCR beta cDNA libraries were unique molecular identifiers. Input amounts of roughly 0.85 to 10 million T cells were used. These gave 500,000 or so cDNA molecules, so each molecule approximated one T cell. TCRdb reprocessed the PCR reads via MiXCR and lists one record per CDR3 protein. This table holds 800,000 to 950,000 distinct CDR3 sequences, about 53% found once. Study-level points and caveats: Comparison with controls showed significantly lower normalized Chao1 diversity in multiple sclerosis patients. Strong co-clustering by F measure linked samples that shared a preparation batch. Compared with controls, patients had more of about five TRBV segments, including TRBV5-6, TRBV5-1 and TRBV20-1.

The chain recombines TRBV7-3 with TRBJ2-5; D is possibly TRBD1 or TRBD2 (5 bases each). The sequence came from a girl aged 10 to 17 with multiple sclerosis. Material: blood. This chain's CDR3 is CASSLTPGTQETQYF. In nucleotides, the CDR3 is TGTGCCAGCAGCTTAACGCCAGGGACCCAAGAGACCCAGTACTTC.